The source of this T cell receptor beta chain is a study of blood T cell repertoires in COVID-19. At the level of the study: Sources were T cells, B-cell-depleted T cells, or PBMCs; the material itself was cDNA or gDNA.

Germline V gene data show CDR1 as MNHEY and CDR2 as SMNVEV (reference sequence). V was shortened by 4 bases and J by 8 bases, with 3 bases between the two germline ends. This CDR3 is built from 11 residues. In the original processing: Reference gene primer amplification yielded estimated nucleated cell counts. Method: immunoSEQ multiplex PCR; TCRdb's copy keeps in-frame clones and lacks some. The V and J calls and clone size were taken over from that table, and D and trimming were inferred from the DNA. The sample lists about 130,000 clones, approximately 81% seen once, with roughly 4% in the top ten.

The receptor's source is a woman aged 45-59 years with acute or convalescent COVID-19. Sequenced material: peripheral blood. This chain joins TRBV27 and TRBJ1-6; D not resolved. The CDR3 DNA reads TGTGCCAGCAGTTCTTATTCACCCCTCCACTTT. As protein: CASSSYSPLHF.